The clone carrying this T cell receptor beta chain was recorded at least ten times. The antigen is undetermined. The source of the sample is a study of early T cells in non-severe SARS-CoV-2 infection. At the level of the study: Sequencing was performed on bulk RNA from unsorted whole blood, leaving chains unpaired. Study-level findings and limits: VDJdb-based matching was biased toward anti-spike CD8 responses and missed private and CD4 specificities.

In the library, individual cDNA molecules carried attached unique molecular identifiers. MiXCR was run by TCRdb on the 5' RACE reads, yielding one entry per CDR3 protein. The repertoire holds over 45,000 distinct CDR3 sequences, roughly 7.1% seen once, with roughly a tenth in the top ten. The V gene lost 4 bases and the J gene lost 5 bases, with 8 bases spanning the gap. Germline lookup yields CDR1 SQVTM and CDR2 ANQGSEA. The CDR3 covers 12 residues. This rearrangement joins TRBV29-1 to TRBJ2-2; unclear D gene. The sequence derives from an adult who was a healthcare worker with PCR-confirmed SARS-CoV-2 infection or an uninfected control (not recorded which). This specimen consisted of whole blood, obtained at baseline. The CDR3 DNA follows: TGCAGCGTTGTCCCATTAACCGGGGAGCTGTTTTTT. This gives the protein CSVVPLTGELFF.